This is a list of T cell receptor beta chains from one sample in a study of T-cell memory formation after mild COVID-19. Each CDR3 protein is one row after TCRdb ran MiXCR on the 5' RACE reads. Among under 550,000 distinct CDR3 sequences, around 17% were seen once, and the ten largest hold 20% to 25%. Sequencing was performed on PBMCs or a T cell subset sorted from them (not recorded which). The source of these receptors is a young man who had mild COVID-19 (a few samples of this study predate the infection). Cell type and time point are not known. CDR3s include the opening cysteine and the closing phenylalanine or tryptophan. The D gene is left open where the match is weak. Some rows mark clone size as missing; the rest say once, few, many or name a class of expanded clone.

V gene: TRBV7-9; D gene: TRBD1; J gene: TRBJ1-3; clone size: -; CDR3 protein: CASSQLGGQPHLRVPGNTIYF; CDR3 DNA: TGTGCCAGCAGCCAACTAGGGGGACAGCCCCACTTGAGAGTCCCAGGAAACACCATATATTTT
V gene: TRBV20-1; D gene: -; J gene: TRBJ2-4; clone size: -; CDR3 protein: CSLWGAKNIQYF; CDR3 DNA: TGCAGTCTTTGGGGAGCCAAAAACATTCAGTACTTC
V gene: TRBV4-1; D gene: TRBD2; J gene: TRBJ2-1; clone size: many; CDR3 protein: CASSQDPGTSPHEQFF; CDR3 DNA: TGCGCCAGCAGCCAAGATCCGGGGACTAGCCCCCATGAGCAGTTCTTC
V gene: TRBV12-3/TRBV12-4; D gene: -; J gene: TRBJ1-1; clone size: -; CDR3 protein: CASSSQLISEAFF; CDR3 DNA: TGTGCCAGCAGTTCCCAGCTCATTTCAGAGGCTTTCTTT
V gene: TRBV4-1; D gene: -; J gene: TRBJ2-5; clone size: few; CDR3 protein: CASSHPSRETQYF; CDR3 DNA: TGCGCCAGCAGCCACCCCTCGAGGGAGACCCAGTACTTC
V gene: TRBV28; D gene: -; J gene: TRBJ1-6; clone size: -; CDR3 protein: CASSQTDSPLHF; CDR3 DNA: TGTGCCAGCAGTCAAACAGACTCACCCCTCCACTTT
V gene: TRBV20-1; D gene: -; J gene: TRBJ2-2; clone size: -; CDR3 protein: CSARDTGENTGELFF; CDR3 DNA: TGCAGTGCTAGAGATACGGGGGAGAACACCGGGGAGCTGTTTTTT
V gene: TRBV7-3; D gene: -; J gene: TRBJ1-2; clone size: few; CDR3 protein: CASSYVGRGPQLPNDYGYTF; CDR3 DNA: TGTGCCAGCAGCTACGTCGGCAGGGGACCTCAACTCCCCAATGACTATGGCTACACCTTC
V gene: TRBV14; D gene: TRBD1; J gene: TRBJ2-3; clone size: few; CDR3 protein: CASSQGTGGTDTQYF; CDR3 DNA: TGTGCCAGCAGCCAAGGGACAGGAGGCACAGATACGCAGTATTTT
V gene: TRBV4-1; D gene: TRBD1; J gene: TRBJ1-5; clone size: -; CDR3 protein: CASSQEGTGGSQPQHF; CDR3 DNA: TGCGCCAGCAGCCAAGAAGGGACAGGGGGGTCTCAGCCCCAGCATTTT
V gene: TRBV11-2; D gene: TRBD1; J gene: TRBJ2-2; clone size: few; CDR3 protein: CASSSSRQGWTGELFF; CDR3 DNA: TGTGCCAGCAGCTCCTCCCGACAGGGTTGGACCGGGGAGCTGTTTTTT
V gene: TRBV19; D gene: TRBD2; J gene: TRBJ2-1; clone size: few; CDR3 protein: CASSLAGVVGEQFF; CDR3 DNA: TGTGCCAGTTCACTAGCGGGGGTGGTCGGTGAGCAGTTCTTC
V gene: TRBV11-3; D gene: -; J gene: TRBJ2-1; clone size: -; CDR3 protein: CASMTRTVSNEQFF; CDR3 DNA: TGTGCCAGCATGACTAGGACTGTCTCCAATGAGCAGTTCTTC
V gene: TRBV4-3; D gene: -; J gene: TRBJ2-3; clone size: few; CDR3 protein: CASSQERDTQYF; CDR3 DNA: TGCGCCAGCAGCCAAGAGAGGGATACGCAGTATTTT
V gene: TRBV5-4; D gene: -; J gene: TRBJ2-5; clone size: few; CDR3 protein: CASSFGRGFPETQYF; CDR3 DNA: TGTGCCAGCAGCTTCGGTAGGGGTTTTCCGGAGACCCAGTACTTC
V gene: TRBV9; D gene: TRBD2; J gene: TRBJ2-2; clone size: many; CDR3 protein: CASSVGGGNTGELFF; CDR3 DNA: TGTGCCAGCAGCGTAGGCGGGGGGAACACCGGGGAGCTGTTTTTT
V gene: TRBV12-3/TRBV12-4; D gene: -; J gene: TRBJ2-1; clone size: -; CDR3 protein: CASSRVSRNEQFF; CDR3 DNA: TGTGCCAGCAGTCGAGTATCTAGGAATGAGCAGTTCTTC
V gene: TRBV10-2; D gene: -; J gene: TRBJ2-7; clone size: -; CDR3 protein: CASSESTWGTYEQYF; CDR3 DNA: TGCGCCAGCAGTGAGTCGACTTGGGGGACCTACGAGCAGTACTTC
V gene: TRBV7-9; D gene: -; J gene: TRBJ1-2; clone size: few; CDR3 protein: CASSSGPHYGYTF; CDR3 DNA: TGTGCCAGCAGCTCCGGGCCCCACTATGGCTACACCTTC
V gene: TRBV5-4; D gene: -; J gene: TRBJ2-1; clone size: -; CDR3 protein: CASSLQVGDGNEQFF; CDR3 DNA: TGTGCCAGCAGCCTACAGGTCGGTGACGGCAATGAGCAGTTCTTC
V gene: TRBV12-3/TRBV12-4; D gene: -; J gene: TRBJ1-2; clone size: few; CDR3 protein: CASSDPFLAGGYGYTF; CDR3 DNA: TGTGCCAGCAGTGACCCGTTTTTGGCAGGAGGCTATGGCTACACCTTC
V gene: TRBV12-5; D gene: TRBD1; J gene: TRBJ1-2; clone size: few; CDR3 protein: CASGPISGGGGYTF; CDR3 DNA: TGTGCTAGTGGTCCGATATCAGGGGGTGGCGGCTACACCTTC
V gene: TRBV7-2; D gene: -; J gene: TRBJ1-1; clone size: -; CDR3 protein: CASALGTGMNTEAFF; CDR3 DNA: TGTGCCAGCGCTCTAGGTACGGGGATGAACACTGAAGCTTTCTTT
V gene: TRBV18; D gene: -; J gene: TRBJ2-3; clone size: few; CDR3 protein: CASSPSETDTQYF; CDR3 DNA: TGTGCCAGCTCACCCTCAGAGACAGATACGCAGTATTTT
V gene: TRBV5-1; D gene: TRBD2; J gene: TRBJ2-3; clone size: -; CDR3 protein: CASSAGHVGLAGGGDTQYF; CDR3 DNA: TGCGCCAGCAGCGCAGGACACGTAGGACTAGCGGGGGGCGGAGATACGCAGTATTTT
V gene: TRBV5-1; D gene: TRBD2; J gene: TRBJ2-1; clone size: -; CDR3 protein: CASSPQSTSGEEQFF; CDR3 DNA: TGCGCCAGCAGCCCCCAATCGACTAGCGGGGAAGAGCAGTTCTTC
V gene: TRBV20-1; D gene: -; J gene: TRBJ2-3; clone size: -; CDR3 protein: CSARGQGPNTDTQYF; CDR3 DNA: TGCAGTGCTAGAGGGCAGGGCCCAAACACAGATACGCAGTATTTT
V gene: TRBV5-6; D gene: TRBD2; J gene: TRBJ2-3; clone size: few; CDR3 protein: CASSRRLAGGLDTQYF; CDR3 DNA: TGTGCCAGCAGCCGCCGACTAGCGGGGGGCTTAGATACGCAGTATTTT
V gene: TRBV11-2; D gene: -; J gene: TRBJ1-2; clone size: -; CDR3 protein: CASSLFRDGGYTF; CDR3 DNA: TGTGCCAGCAGCCTTTTCCGGGACGGTGGCTACACCTTC
V gene: TRBV29-1; D gene: -; J gene: TRBJ2-3; clone size: -; CDR3 protein: CSVGGRVMGRGPWDTQYF; CDR3 DNA: TGCAGCGTTGGGGGTCGCGTAATGGGGCGGGGGCCGTGGGATACGCAGTATTTT
V gene: TRBV23-1; D gene: TRBD1; J gene: TRBJ1-1; clone size: few; CDR3 protein: CASSPGSLEDRAGTEAFF; CDR3 DNA: TGCGCCAGCAGTCCTGGGTCCCTCGAGGACAGGGCGGGCACTGAAGCTTTCTTT
V gene: TRBV27; D gene: -; J gene: TRBJ1-1; clone size: few; CDR3 protein: CASSSRELEAFF; CDR3 DNA: TGTGCCAGCAGTAGCAGAGAACTTGAAGCTTTCTTT
V gene: TRBV4-3; D gene: -; J gene: TRBJ2-5; clone size: -; CDR3 protein: CASSQERGTQETQYF; CDR3 DNA: TGCGCCAGCAGCCAAGAACGGGGGACCCAAGAGACCCAGTACTTC
V gene: TRBV20-1; D gene: -; J gene: TRBJ1-2; clone size: -; CDR3 protein: CSAKRAGLNYGYTF; CDR3 DNA: TGCAGTGCAAAGAGGGCAGGGTTGAACTATGGCTACACCTTC
V gene: TRBV12-3/TRBV12-4; D gene: TRBD1; J gene: TRBJ1-2; clone size: few; CDR3 protein: CASSGTAF; CDR3 DNA: TGTGCCAGCAGCGGGACAGCTTTC
V gene: TRBV5-4; D gene: TRBD2; J gene: TRBJ2-5; clone size: -; CDR3 protein: CASSGTGGAVETQYF; CDR3 DNA: TGTGCCAGCAGCGGGACCGGGGGGGCCGTAGAGACCCAGTACTTC
V gene: TRBV28; D gene: TRBD1; J gene: TRBJ2-5; clone size: few; CDR3 protein: CASSKGTGGRLQETQYF; CDR3 DNA: TGTGCCAGCAGTAAAGGGACAGGTGGGAGGCTGCAAGAGACCCAGTACTTC
V gene: TRBV20-1; D gene: TRBD1; J gene: TRBJ1-4; clone size: few; CDR3 protein: CSAGDPRDRGDELFF; CDR3 DNA: TGCAGTGCTGGCGACCCCCGGGACAGGGGTGATGAACTGTTTTTT
V gene: TRBV7-2; D gene: TRBD2; J gene: TRBJ2-5; clone size: many; CDR3 protein: CASSTGTSVWGETQYF; CDR3 DNA: TGTGCCAGCAGCACCGGGACTAGCGTTTGGGGAGAGACCCAGTACTTC
V gene: TRBV3-1; D gene: -; J gene: TRBJ2-3; clone size: few; CDR3 protein: CASNQGRTSTDTQYF; CDR3 DNA: TGTGCCAGCAACCAAGGGAGGACTAGCACAGATACGCAGTATTTT
V gene: TRBV29-1; D gene: -; J gene: TRBJ1-1; clone size: few; CDR3 protein: CSVEIRVMNTEAFF; CDR3 DNA: TGCAGCGTTGAAATCCGGGTGATGAACACTGAAGCTTTCTTT
V gene: TRBV7-2; D gene: -; J gene: TRBJ2-6; clone size: few; CDR3 protein: CASSLGGLGANVLTF; CDR3 DNA: TGTGCCAGCAGCTTAGGTGGCTTGGGGGCCAACGTCCTGACTTTC
V gene: TRBV12-3/TRBV12-4; D gene: -; J gene: TRBJ2-6; clone size: few; CDR3 protein: CASRWANVLTF; CDR3 DNA: TGTGCCAGCAGGTGGGCCAACGTCCTGACTTTC
V gene: TRBV15; D gene: -; J gene: TRBJ2-3; clone size: -; CDR3 protein: CATSIRDSTWGDTQYF; CDR3 DNA: TGTGCCACCAGCATAAGGGACTCAACCTGGGGAGATACGCAGTATTTT
V gene: TRBV5-1; D gene: TRBD1; J gene: TRBJ2-3; clone size: few; CDR3 protein: CASSFNTAGGADTQYF; CDR3 DNA: TGCGCCAGCAGCTTTAACACCGCAGGGGGAGCAGATACGCAGTATTTT
V gene: TRBV5-1; D gene: -; J gene: TRBJ2-3; clone size: -; CDR3 protein: CASSPSGAGDTQYF; CDR3 DNA: TGCGCCAGCAGCCCAAGTGGGGCAGGGGATACGCAGTATTTT
V gene: TRBV12-3/TRBV12-4; D gene: -; J gene: TRBJ2-1; clone size: many; CDR3 protein: CASSFYDEQFF; CDR3 DNA: TGTGCCAGCAGTTTCTACGATGAGCAGTTCTTC
V gene: TRBV4-3; D gene: TRBD1; J gene: TRBJ1-4; clone size: -; CDR3 protein: CASRGGQRGSTNEKLFF; CDR3 DNA: TGCGCCAGCAGGGGGGGACAGCGGGGATCAACTAATGAAAAACTGTTTTTT
V gene: TRBV6-4; D gene: TRBD1; J gene: TRBJ1-1; clone size: -; CDR3 protein: CASRRDREGTEAFF; CDR3 DNA: TGTGCCAGCCGACGGGACAGGGAGGGCACTGAAGCTTTCTTT
V gene: TRBV7-2; D gene: TRBD2; J gene: TRBJ2-3; clone size: few; CDR3 protein: CASRTAGLEDTQYF; CDR3 DNA: TGTGCCAGCAGAACAGCGGGGCTGGAGGATACGCAGTATTTT
V gene: TRBV5-6; D gene: -; J gene: TRBJ2-1; clone size: -; CDR3 protein: CASSLQGGEFF; CDR3 DNA: TGTGCCAGCAGCTTACAGGGCGGAGAGTTCTTC
V gene: TRBV7-2; D gene: -; J gene: TRBJ2-1; clone size: -; CDR3 protein: CASSLGGQNEQFF; CDR3 DNA: TGTGCCAGCAGCTTAGGAGGCCAAAATGAGCAGTTCTTC
V gene: TRBV7-9; D gene: -; J gene: TRBJ2-2; clone size: -; CDR3 protein: CASSSGGLNTGELFF; CDR3 DNA: TGTGCCAGCAGCTCGGGTGGGCTCAACACCGGGGAGCTGTTTTTT